This T cell receptor (beta chain) was sequenced during a study of blood T cell repertoires in COVID-19. On the study more broadly: Samples of COVID-19 (acute and convalescent) were obtained from the United States, Italy and Spain. Sample material is recorded as cDNA or gDNA derived from T cells, B-cell-depleted T cells, or PBMCs.

The assay was immunoSEQ multiplex PCR, and TCRdb's table has in-frame clones only and misses some. The table shows 55,000 to 80,000 clones, with more than 75% occurring only once. The CDR3 totals 15 residues. In germline, CDR1 is SGHRS, CDR2 YFSETQ. J gave up 1 base and V 0 bases, and 3 bases lay outside the gene matches. The rearrangement uses TRBV5-1 and TRBJ1-1, with 7 bases aligning to TRBD1. The sample taken for sequencing was peripheral blood. The origin of this receptor is a human donor in a cohort sampled during active COVID-19. The DNA for the CDR3 is TGCGCCAGCAGCTTGGGACAGGGTTGGAACACTGAAGCTTTCTTT. It translates to CASSLGQGWNTEAFF.